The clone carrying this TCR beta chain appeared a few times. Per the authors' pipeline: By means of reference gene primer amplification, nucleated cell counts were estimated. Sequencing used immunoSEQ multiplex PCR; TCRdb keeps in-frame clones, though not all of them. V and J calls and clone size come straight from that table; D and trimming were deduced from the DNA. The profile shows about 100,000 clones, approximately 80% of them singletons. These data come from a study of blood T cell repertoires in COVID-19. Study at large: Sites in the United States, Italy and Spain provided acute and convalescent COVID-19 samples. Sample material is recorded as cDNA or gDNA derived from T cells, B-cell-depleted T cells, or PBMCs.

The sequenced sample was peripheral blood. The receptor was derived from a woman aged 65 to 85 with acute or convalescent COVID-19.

CDR3 region: CASSQLRTGGGYTF. In DNA form, the CDR3 reads TGTGCCAGCAGCCAACTGAGGACAGGGGGTGGCTACACCTTC. J is TRBJ1-2 and V is TRBV14; 10 bases match TRBD1. The V and J ends lost 2 bases and 7 bases, in that order; junction bases with no gene match: 4. CDR3 length: 14 amino acids. CDR1 SGHDN and CDR2 FVKESK come from the germline V gene.